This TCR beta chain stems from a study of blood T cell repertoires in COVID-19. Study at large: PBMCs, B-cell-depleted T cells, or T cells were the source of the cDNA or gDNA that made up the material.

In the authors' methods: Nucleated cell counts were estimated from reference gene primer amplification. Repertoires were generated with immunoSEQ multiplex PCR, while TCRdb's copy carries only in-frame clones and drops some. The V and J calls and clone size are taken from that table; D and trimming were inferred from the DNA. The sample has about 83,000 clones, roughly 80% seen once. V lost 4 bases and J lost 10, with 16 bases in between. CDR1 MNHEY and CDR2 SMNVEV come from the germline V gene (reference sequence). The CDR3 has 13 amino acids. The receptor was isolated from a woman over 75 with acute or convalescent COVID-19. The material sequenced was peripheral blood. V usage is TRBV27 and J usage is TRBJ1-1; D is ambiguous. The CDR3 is CASSSSGPTGAFF. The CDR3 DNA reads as TGTGCCAGCAGTTCATCGGGCCCGACCGGAGCTTTCTTT.